Listed below are T cell receptor beta chains from one sample, sequenced in a study of cytomegalovirus exposure and HLA in healthy donors. Sequenced by immunoSEQ multiplex PCR; TCRdb stores in-frame clones only, minus some. The sample carries around 150,000 clones, roughly 80% recorded once. The sample was PBMCs. These receptors originate from a middle-aged man in good health and CMV-seronegative. Each CDR3 is given with its conserved first and last residue. Fields, in order: D gene, J gene, V gene, clone size, CDR3 protein, CDR3 DNA. D genes are given only for firm matches. Only part of the rows carry a size: once, few, many, or a class if the clone is expanded.

d_gene: TRBD1; j_gene: TRBJ2-5; v_gene: TRBV11-2; abundance: -; CDR3aa: CASSLVGQGAHETQYF; CDR3nt: TGTGCCAGCAGCTTAGTGGGACAGGGGGCGCATGAGACCCAGTACTTC
d_gene: TRBD1; j_gene: TRBJ1-1; v_gene: TRBV7-9; abundance: -; CDR3aa: CASSDRQGRHTEAFF; CDR3nt: TGTGCCAGCAGCGACAGACAGGGAAGACATACTGAAGCTTTCTTT
d_gene: -; j_gene: TRBJ1-5; v_gene: TRBV30; abundance: -; CDR3aa: CAWSGGSVQPQHF; CDR3nt: TGTGCCTGGAGTGGAGGTTCAGTTCAGCCCCAGCATTTT
d_gene: -; j_gene: TRBJ2-7; v_gene: TRBV5-1; abundance: few; CDR3aa: CASSLWVSTTNHSYEQYF; CDR3nt: TGCGCCAGCAGCTTGTGGGTAAGCACGACAAACCACTCCTACGAGCAGTACTTC
d_gene: TRBD2; j_gene: TRBJ2-7; v_gene: TRBV29-1; abundance: few; CDR3aa: CSARLAGSYEQYF; CDR3nt: TGCAGCGCCCGTCTAGCGGGCTCCTACGAGCAGTACTTC
d_gene: -; j_gene: TRBJ2-7; v_gene: TRBV6-5; abundance: -; CDR3aa: CASSYSDSYEQYF; CDR3nt: TGTGCCAGCAGTTACTCGGACAGCTACGAGCAGTACTTC
d_gene: -; j_gene: TRBJ1-4; v_gene: TRBV6-6; abundance: few; CDR3aa: CASSYNKNEKLFF; CDR3nt: TGTGCCAGCAGTTACAACAAGAATGAAAAACTGTTTTTT
d_gene: TRBD1; j_gene: TRBJ2-7; v_gene: TRBV5-1; abundance: -; CDR3aa: CASSLEGGGYEQYF; CDR3nt: TGCGCCAGCAGCTTGGAAGGGGGCGGCTACGAGCAGTACTTC
d_gene: TRBD2; j_gene: TRBJ2-1; v_gene: TRBV29-1; abundance: once; CDR3aa: CSVEFFSGGHNEQFF; CDR3nt: TGCAGCGTTGAATTTTTTAGCGGGGGGCACAATGAGCAGTTCTTC
d_gene: -; j_gene: TRBJ1-2; v_gene: TRBV6-5; abundance: -; CDR3aa: CASSQRRPYGYTF; CDR3nt: TGTGCCAGCAGTCAGCGACGCCCCTATGGCTACACCTTC
d_gene: -; j_gene: TRBJ2-7; v_gene: TRBV10-3; abundance: -; CDR3aa: CAITTGKNEQYF; CDR3nt: TGTGCCATCACCACAGGGAAAAACGAGCAGTACTTC
d_gene: TRBD1; j_gene: TRBJ2-1; v_gene: TRBV27; abundance: -; CDR3aa: CASGTGGYNEQFF; CDR3nt: TGTGCCAGCGGGACAGGGGGTTACAATGAGCAGTTCTTC
d_gene: TRBD1; j_gene: TRBJ2-7; v_gene: TRBV7-9; abundance: -; CDR3aa: CASSYRDSPYEQYF; CDR3nt: TGTGCCAGCAGCTACCGGGACAGCCCCTACGAGCAGTACTTC
d_gene: TRBD1; j_gene: TRBJ1-5; v_gene: TRBV27; abundance: -; CDR3aa: CASSLDAGGGGQPQHF; CDR3nt: TGTGCCAGCAGTTTAGACGCAGGGGGCGGGGGTCAGCCCCAGCATTTT
d_gene: -; j_gene: TRBJ2-7; v_gene: TRBV30; abundance: -; CDR3aa: CAWRPKSGNEQYF; CDR3nt: TGTGCCTGGAGGCCGAAGTCAGGGAACGAGCAGTACTTC
d_gene: -; j_gene: TRBJ1-2; v_gene: TRBV7-9; abundance: few; CDR3aa: CASTSGYANYGYTF; CDR3nt: TGTGCCAGCACCTCAGGGTACGCTAACTATGGCTACACCTTC
d_gene: -; j_gene: TRBJ1-1; v_gene: TRBV30; abundance: -; CDR3aa: CAWSVSATMNTEAFF; CDR3nt: TGTGCCTGGAGTGTATCGGCCACTATGAACACTGAAGCTTTCTTT
d_gene: -; j_gene: TRBJ2-1; v_gene: TRBV6-1; abundance: -; CDR3aa: CASSGGRQFNEQFF; CDR3nt: TGTGCCAGCAGTGGGGGGAGGCAGTTCAATGAGCAGTTCTTC
d_gene: -; j_gene: TRBJ1-2; v_gene: TRBV6-5; abundance: -; CDR3aa: CASRETALLGYTF; CDR3nt: TGTGCCAGCAGAGAGACAGCACTTTTAGGCTACACCTTC
d_gene: -; j_gene: TRBJ2-7; v_gene: TRBV27; abundance: -; CDR3aa: CASSSSGGETYEQYF; CDR3nt: -
d_gene: -; j_gene: TRBJ2-7; v_gene: TRBV5-4; abundance: -; CDR3aa: CASSRSPGDEQYF; CDR3nt: TGTGCCAGCAGCCGCTCCCCCGGAGACGAGCAGTACTTC
d_gene: -; j_gene: TRBJ2-3; v_gene: TRBV11-2; abundance: -; CDR3aa: CASSSPGLPRWADTQYF; CDR3nt: TGTGCCAGCAGCTCGCCGGGACTCCCGAGGTGGGCAGATACGCAGTATTTT
d_gene: -; j_gene: TRBJ1-5; v_gene: TRBV27; abundance: once; CDR3aa: CASSPSGGYQPQHF; CDR3nt: TGTGCCAGCAGCCCCAGTGGGGGGTATCAGCCCCAGCATTTT
d_gene: TRBD1; j_gene: TRBJ1-2; v_gene: TRBV7-2; abundance: -; CDR3aa: CASSFTGDYGYTF; CDR3nt: TGTGCCAGCAGCTTTACAGGGGACTATGGCTACACCTTC
d_gene: TRBD1; j_gene: TRBJ1-6; v_gene: TRBV5-3; abundance: -; CDR3aa: CARSNRDSPRRPLHF; CDR3nt: TGTGCCAGAAGCAACCGGGACAGCCCACGACGACCCCTCCACTTT
d_gene: -; j_gene: TRBJ1-1; v_gene: TRBV4-3; abundance: few; CDR3aa: CASSQDFGFEAFF; CDR3nt: TGCGCCAGCAGCCAAGACTTCGGTTTTGAAGCTTTCTTT
d_gene: -; j_gene: TRBJ1-4; v_gene: TRBV28; abundance: -; CDR3aa: CASIHTTGSSGEKLFF; CDR3nt: TGTGCCAGCATACACACTACAGGTTCTTCTGGAGAAAAACTGTTTTTT
d_gene: -; j_gene: TRBJ2-7; v_gene: TRBV6-6; abundance: -; CDR3aa: CASRAGTTGGRFEQYF; CDR3nt: TGTGCCAGCAGGGCGGGTACGACGGGGGGCAGGTTCGAGCAGTACTTC
d_gene: -; j_gene: TRBJ2-6; v_gene: TRBV6-1; abundance: -; CDR3aa: CASSGGHSGANVLTF; CDR3nt: TGTGCCAGCAGCGGGGGGCACTCTGGGGCCAACGTCCTGACTTTC
d_gene: -; j_gene: TRBJ2-2; v_gene: TRBV2; abundance: -; CDR3aa: CASVRNTGELFF; CDR3nt: TGTGCCAGCGTTCGGAACACCGGGGAGCTGTTTTTT
d_gene: TRBD1; j_gene: TRBJ1-3; v_gene: TRBV5-1; abundance: -; CDR3aa: CASTDRGLGNTIYF; CDR3nt: TGCGCCAGCACCGACAGGGGGCTTGGAAACACCATATATTTT
d_gene: TRBD2; j_gene: TRBJ2-3; v_gene: TRBV5-4; abundance: -; CDR3aa: CASRPGLAGTMSTDTQYF; CDR3nt: TGTGCCAGCAGACCGGGACTAGCGGGAACTATGAGCACAGATACGCAGTATTTT
d_gene: -; j_gene: TRBJ1-1; v_gene: TRBV10-3; abundance: -; CDR3aa: CAISESSRATEAFF; CDR3nt: TGTGCCATCAGTGAGTCGAGCAGGGCCACTGAAGCTTTCTTT
d_gene: TRBD2; j_gene: TRBJ2-3; v_gene: TRBV6-1; abundance: -; CDR3aa: CASSSGTSGTDTQYF; CDR3nt: TGTGCCAGCAGTTCCGGGACTAGCGGTACAGATACGCAGTATTTT
d_gene: -; j_gene: TRBJ2-2; v_gene: TRBV6-6; abundance: -; CDR3aa: CASGIQGLGTGELFF; CDR3nt: TGTGCCAGCGGGATACAGGGATTAGGCACCGGGGAGCTGTTTTTT
d_gene: TRBD2; j_gene: TRBJ2-5; v_gene: TRBV9; abundance: once; CDR3aa: CASSVWTSGSQETQYF; CDR3nt: TGTGCCAGCAGCGTTTGGACTAGCGGAAGTCAAGAGACCCAGTACTTC
d_gene: -; j_gene: TRBJ1-5; v_gene: TRBV2; abundance: -; CDR3aa: CASTARSNQPQHF; CDR3nt: TGTGCCAGCACCGCGAGGTCCAATCAGCCCCAGCATTTT
d_gene: -; j_gene: TRBJ1-4; v_gene: TRBV27; abundance: -; CDR3aa: CASTSTGPNEKLFF; CDR3nt: TGTGCCAGCACTTCGACAGGCCCGAATGAAAAACTGTTTTTT
d_gene: -; j_gene: TRBJ1-1; v_gene: TRBV11-3; abundance: -; CDR3aa: CAGSLDPYTEAFF; CDR3nt: TGTGCCGGCAGCTTAGATCCGTACACTGAAGCTTTCTTT
d_gene: -; j_gene: TRBJ1-5; v_gene: TRBV19; abundance: -; CDR3aa: CASSIRPKGVIQPQHF; CDR3nt: TGTGCCAGTAGTATACGCCCCAAAGGGGTGATTCAGCCCCAGCATTTT
d_gene: -; j_gene: TRBJ1-1; v_gene: TRBV12-5; abundance: -; CDR3aa: CASDRTGEAFF; CDR3nt: TGTGCTAGTGACAGGACGGGTGAAGCTTTCTTT
d_gene: -; j_gene: TRBJ2-3; v_gene: TRBV5-1; abundance: -; CDR3aa: CASSSGPTDTQYF; CDR3nt: TGCGCCAGCAGTAGCGGACCCACAGATACGCAGTATTTT
d_gene: -; j_gene: TRBJ2-7; v_gene: TRBV11-2; abundance: -; CDR3aa: CASSSTGTAYEQYF; CDR3nt: TGTGCCAGCAGCTCCACAGGAACCGCCTACGAGCAGTACTTC
d_gene: -; j_gene: TRBJ2-3; v_gene: TRBV30; abundance: -; CDR3aa: CAWTPHTDTQYF; CDR3nt: TGTGCCTGGACCCCCCACACAGATACGCAGTATTTT
d_gene: -; j_gene: TRBJ1-2; v_gene: TRBV28; abundance: -; CDR3aa: CASSLNPDGYTF; CDR3nt: TGTGCCAGCAGTTTGAACCCGGATGGCTACACCTTC
d_gene: -; j_gene: TRBJ1-2; v_gene: TRBV30; abundance: -; CDR3aa: CAWSRGSGYSSRGYTF; CDR3nt: TGTGCCTGGAGTAGAGGGTCGGGGTACTCGAGTCGGGGCTACACCTTC
d_gene: -; j_gene: TRBJ2-7; v_gene: TRBV29-1; abundance: -; CDR3aa: CSVETELEQYF; CDR3nt: TGCAGCGTTGAGACAGAACTCGAGCAGTACTTC
d_gene: TRBD2; j_gene: TRBJ2-3; v_gene: TRBV10-2; abundance: once; CDR3aa: CASSESGGRADTQYF; CDR3nt: TGCGCCAGTAGTGAGAGCGGGGGGAGGGCAGATACGCAGTATTTT
d_gene: -; j_gene: TRBJ1-1; v_gene: TRBV7-3; abundance: -; CDR3aa: CASSLTGQNTEAFF; CDR3nt: TGTGCCAGCAGCTTAACTGGCCAGAACACTGAAGCTTTCTTT
d_gene: -; j_gene: TRBJ2-3; v_gene: TRBV7-2; abundance: -; CDR3aa: CASSLLQVPSTDTQYF; CDR3nt: TGTGCCAGCAGCCTACTGCAGGTGCCTAGCACAGATACGCAGTATTTT
d_gene: -; j_gene: TRBJ2-2; v_gene: TRBV6-5; abundance: -; CDR3aa: CASSYAGGYTGELFF; CDR3nt: TGTGCCAGCAGTTACGCGGGCGGGTACACCGGGGAGCTGTTTTTT
d_gene: TRBD2; j_gene: TRBJ2-1; v_gene: TRBV5-1; abundance: -; CDR3aa: CASSWLPGRGDTEQFF; CDR3nt: TGCGCCAGCAGCTGGCTTCCGGGCCGGGGGGATACTGAGCAGTTCTTC
d_gene: -; j_gene: TRBJ1-2; v_gene: TRBV6-5; abundance: -; CDR3aa: CASRARPPYGYTF; CDR3nt: TGTGCCAGCAGGGCCCGCCCGCCTTATGGCTACACCTTC
d_gene: TRBD2; j_gene: TRBJ2-1; v_gene: TRBV5-1; abundance: -; CDR3aa: CASSPWTSDNEQFF; CDR3nt: TGCGCCAGCAGCCCCTGGACTAGCGACAATGAGCAGTTCTTC
d_gene: TRBD1; j_gene: TRBJ1-5; v_gene: TRBV4-2; abundance: -; CDR3aa: CASSQVRGQGARGNQPQHF; CDR3nt: TGTGCCAGCAGCCAAGTACGGGGACAGGGGGCGCGAGGCAATCAGCCCCAGCATTTT
d_gene: TRBD1; j_gene: TRBJ2-2; v_gene: TRBV10-3; abundance: -; CDR3aa: CAISGLGQFTNTGELFF; CDR3nt: TGTGCCATCAGTGGGTTGGGACAGTTTACCAACACCGGGGAGCTGTTTTTT